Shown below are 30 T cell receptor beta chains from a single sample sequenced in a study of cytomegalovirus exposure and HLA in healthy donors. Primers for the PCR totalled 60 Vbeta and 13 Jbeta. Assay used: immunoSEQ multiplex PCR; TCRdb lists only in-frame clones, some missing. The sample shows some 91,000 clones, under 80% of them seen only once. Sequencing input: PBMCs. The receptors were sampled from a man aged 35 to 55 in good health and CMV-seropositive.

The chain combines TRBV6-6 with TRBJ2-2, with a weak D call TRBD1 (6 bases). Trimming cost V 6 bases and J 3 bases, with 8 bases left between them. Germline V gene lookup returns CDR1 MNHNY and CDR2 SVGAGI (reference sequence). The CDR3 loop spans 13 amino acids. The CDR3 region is CASRGAHTGELFF. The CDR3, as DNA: TGTGCCAGCAGGGGGGCCCACACCGGGGAGCTGTTTTTT.

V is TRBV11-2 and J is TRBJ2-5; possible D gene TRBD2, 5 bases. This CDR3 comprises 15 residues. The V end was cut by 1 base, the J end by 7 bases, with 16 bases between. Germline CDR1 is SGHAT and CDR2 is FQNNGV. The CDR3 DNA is TGTGCCAGCAGCTTAGGCCCTAGCAGTCGGGGGACCCAGTACTTC. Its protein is CASSLGPSSRGTQYF.

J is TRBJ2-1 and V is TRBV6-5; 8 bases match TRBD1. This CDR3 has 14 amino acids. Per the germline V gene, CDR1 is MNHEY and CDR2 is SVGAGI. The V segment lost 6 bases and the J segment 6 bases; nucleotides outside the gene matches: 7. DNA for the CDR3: TGTGCCAGCAGCTGGACAGGGCCCACCAATGAGCAGTTCTTC. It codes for CASSWTGPTNEQFF.

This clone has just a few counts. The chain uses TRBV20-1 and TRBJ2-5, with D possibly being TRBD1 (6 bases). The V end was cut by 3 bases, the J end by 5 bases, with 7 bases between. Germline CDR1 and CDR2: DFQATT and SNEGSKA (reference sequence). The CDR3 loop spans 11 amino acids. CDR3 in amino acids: CSASQGETQYF. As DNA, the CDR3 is TGCAGTGCTAGCCAGGGGGAGACCCAGTACTTC.

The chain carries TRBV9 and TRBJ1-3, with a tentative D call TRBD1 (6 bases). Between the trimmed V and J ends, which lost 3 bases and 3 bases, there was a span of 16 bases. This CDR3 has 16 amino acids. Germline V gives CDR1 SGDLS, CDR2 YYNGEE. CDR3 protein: CASSAPTGNIGNTIYF. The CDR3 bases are TGTGCCAGCAGCGCGCCGACAGGCAATATTGGAAACACCATATATTTT. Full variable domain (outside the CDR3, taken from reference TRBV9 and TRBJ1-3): DSGVTQTPKHLITATGQRVTLRCSPRSGDLSVYWYQQSLDQGLQFLIQYYNGEERAKGNILERFSAQQFPDLHSELNLSSLELGDSALYFCASSAPTGNIGNTIYFGEGSWLTVV.

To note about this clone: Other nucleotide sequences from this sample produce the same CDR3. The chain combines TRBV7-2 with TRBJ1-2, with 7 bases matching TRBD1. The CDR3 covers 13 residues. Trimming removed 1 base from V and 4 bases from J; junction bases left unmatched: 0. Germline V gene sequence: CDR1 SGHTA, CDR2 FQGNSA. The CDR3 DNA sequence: TGTGCCAGCAGCTTAGGACAGGGCTATGGCTACACCTTC. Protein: CASSLGQGYGYTF.

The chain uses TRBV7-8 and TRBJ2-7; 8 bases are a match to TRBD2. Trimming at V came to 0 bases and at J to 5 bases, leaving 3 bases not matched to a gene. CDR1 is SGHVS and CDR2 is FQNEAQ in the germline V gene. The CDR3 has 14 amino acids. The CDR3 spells CASSLAGGGNEQYF. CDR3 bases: TGTGCCAGCAGCTTAGCCGGGGGGGGTAACGAGCAGTACTTC.

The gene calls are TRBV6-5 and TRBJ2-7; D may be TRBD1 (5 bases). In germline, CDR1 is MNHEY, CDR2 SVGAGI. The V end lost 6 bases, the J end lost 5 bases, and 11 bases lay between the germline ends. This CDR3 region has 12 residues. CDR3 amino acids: CASRTDSHEQYF. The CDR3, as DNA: TGTGCCAGCAGAACAGACAGCCACGAGCAGTACTTC.

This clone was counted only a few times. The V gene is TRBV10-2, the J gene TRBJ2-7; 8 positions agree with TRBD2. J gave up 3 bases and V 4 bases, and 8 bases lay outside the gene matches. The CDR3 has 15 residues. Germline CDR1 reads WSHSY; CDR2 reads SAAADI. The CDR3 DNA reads TGCGCCAGCAGTGGGATAGCGGGGTTTGGCTACGAGCAGTACTTC. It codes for CASSGIAGFGYEQYF.

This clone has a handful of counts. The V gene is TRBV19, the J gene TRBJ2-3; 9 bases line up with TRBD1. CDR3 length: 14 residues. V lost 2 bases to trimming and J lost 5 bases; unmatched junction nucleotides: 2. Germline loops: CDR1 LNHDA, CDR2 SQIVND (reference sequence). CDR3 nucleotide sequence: TGTGCCAGTAGTATACGGACAGGGGAAGATACGCAGTATTTT. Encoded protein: CASSIRTGEDTQYF.

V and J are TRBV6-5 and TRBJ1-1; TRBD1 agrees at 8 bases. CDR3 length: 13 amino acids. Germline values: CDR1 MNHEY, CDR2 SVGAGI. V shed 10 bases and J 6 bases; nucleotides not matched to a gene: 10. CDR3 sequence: CATQDREGSEAFF. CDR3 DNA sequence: TGTGCCACCCAGGACAGGGAGGGATCTGAAGCTTTCTTT.

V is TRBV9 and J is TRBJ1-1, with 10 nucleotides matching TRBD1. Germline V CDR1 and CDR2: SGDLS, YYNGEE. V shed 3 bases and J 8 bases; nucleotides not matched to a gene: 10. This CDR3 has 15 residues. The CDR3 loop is CASSGAGGQGSEAFF. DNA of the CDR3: TGTGCCAGCAGCGGGGCAGGGGGACAGGGGTCGGAAGCTTTCTTT.

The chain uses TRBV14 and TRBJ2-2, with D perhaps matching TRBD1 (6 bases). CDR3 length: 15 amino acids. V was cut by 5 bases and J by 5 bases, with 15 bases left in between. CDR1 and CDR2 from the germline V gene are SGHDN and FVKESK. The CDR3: CASSEYRVQTGELFF. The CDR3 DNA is TGTGCCAGCAGCGAATACAGGGTTCAAACCGGGGAGCTGTTTTTT.

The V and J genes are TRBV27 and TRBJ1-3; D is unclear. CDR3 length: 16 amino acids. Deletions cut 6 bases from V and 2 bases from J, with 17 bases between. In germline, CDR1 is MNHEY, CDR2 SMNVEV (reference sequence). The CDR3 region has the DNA TGTGCCAGCAGCCCAAGGTCCGGGGTCCCTGGAAACACCATATATTTT. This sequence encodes CASSPRSGVPGNTIYF.

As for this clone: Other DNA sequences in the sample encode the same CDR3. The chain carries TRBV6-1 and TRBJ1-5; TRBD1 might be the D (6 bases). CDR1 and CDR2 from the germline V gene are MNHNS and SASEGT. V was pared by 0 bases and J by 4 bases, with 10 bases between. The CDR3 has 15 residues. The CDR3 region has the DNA TGTGCCAGCAGTGAAGCCTTGACAGGTAATCAGCCCCAGCATTTT. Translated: CASSEALTGNQPQHF.

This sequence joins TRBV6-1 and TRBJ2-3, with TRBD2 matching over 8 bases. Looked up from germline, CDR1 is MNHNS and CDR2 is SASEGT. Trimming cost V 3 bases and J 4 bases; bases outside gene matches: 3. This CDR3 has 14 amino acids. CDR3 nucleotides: TGTGCCAGCAGTGAGGGACTAGTGGCAGATACGCAGTATTTT. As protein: CASSEGLVADTQYF.

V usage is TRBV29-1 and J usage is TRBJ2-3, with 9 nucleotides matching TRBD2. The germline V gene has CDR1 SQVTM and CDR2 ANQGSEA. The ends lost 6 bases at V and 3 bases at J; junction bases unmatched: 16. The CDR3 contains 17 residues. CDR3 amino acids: CSVTRGGRGGSTDTQYF. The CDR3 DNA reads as TGCAGCGTGACAAGAGGGGGGCGGGGGGGATCTACAGATACGCAGTATTTT.

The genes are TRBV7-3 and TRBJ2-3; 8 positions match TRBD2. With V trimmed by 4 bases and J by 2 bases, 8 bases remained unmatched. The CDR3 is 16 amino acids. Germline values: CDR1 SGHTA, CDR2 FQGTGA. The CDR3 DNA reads TGTGCCAGCAGCTGGGGGACTAGTGGCAACACAGATACGCAGTATTTT. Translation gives CASSWGTSGNTDTQYF.

In DNA, the CDR3 is TGTGCCAGCAGACCCAGGGGCGGGGGGGAGCTGTTTTTT. The encoded protein is CASRPRGGGELFF. This chain joins TRBV6-5 and TRBJ2-2, with D maybe TRBD1 (6 bases). The germline V and J ends were trimmed by 6 bases and 8 bases, with 13 bases remaining between them. The CDR3 has 13 amino acids. Germline lookup yields CDR1 MNHEY and CDR2 SVGAGI.

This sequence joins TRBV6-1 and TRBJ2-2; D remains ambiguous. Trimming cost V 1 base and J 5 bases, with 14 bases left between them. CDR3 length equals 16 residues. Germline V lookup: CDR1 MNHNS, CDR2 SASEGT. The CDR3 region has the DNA TGTGCCAGCAGTGAAGATATGACTCGTCGGACCGGGGAGCTGTTTTTT. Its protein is CASSEDMTRRTGELFF.

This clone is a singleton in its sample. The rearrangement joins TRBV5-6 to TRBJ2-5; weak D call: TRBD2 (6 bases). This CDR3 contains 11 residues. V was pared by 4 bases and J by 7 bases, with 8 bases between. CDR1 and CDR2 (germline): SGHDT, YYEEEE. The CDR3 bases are TGTGCCAGCAGCGGGGGGTCGACCCAGTACTTC. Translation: CASSGGSTQYF.

In DNA, the CDR3 is TGTGCCAGCAGCGTATCCCCTAGCGGGTTTGCAGATACGCAGTATTTT. Its protein product is CASSVSPSGFADTQYF. The rearrangement joins TRBV9 to TRBJ2-3; 8 nucleotides line up with TRBD2. This CDR3 spans 16 amino acids. The junction had 8 bases not matched to a gene; V was cut back by 1 base and J by 4 bases. CDR1 and CDR2 (germline): SGDLS, YYNGEE.

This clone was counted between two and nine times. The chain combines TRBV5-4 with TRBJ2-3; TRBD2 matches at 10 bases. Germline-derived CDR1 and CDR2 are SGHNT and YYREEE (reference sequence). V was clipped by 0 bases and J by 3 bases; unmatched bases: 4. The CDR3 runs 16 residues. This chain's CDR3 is CASSLAQREGTDTQYF. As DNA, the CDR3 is TGTGCCAGCAGCTTGGCCCAGCGGGAGGGAACAGATACGCAGTATTTT.

CDR3 residues: CASSPGWGAGANTGELFF. The CDR3 DNA reads TGTGCCAGCAGCCCGGGGTGGGGAGCGGGGGCAAACACCGGGGAGCTGTTTTTT. The V gene is TRBV7-8, the J gene TRBJ2-2; 8 positions agree with TRBD2. V was clipped by 5 bases and J by 2 bases; unmatched bases: 13. The CDR3 has 18 amino acids. The V gene's germline CDR1 is SGHVS and CDR2 FQNEAQ.

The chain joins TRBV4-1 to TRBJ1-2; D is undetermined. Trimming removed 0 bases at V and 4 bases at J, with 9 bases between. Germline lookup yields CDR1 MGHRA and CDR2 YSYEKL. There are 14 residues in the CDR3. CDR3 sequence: CASSQDQNIYGYTF. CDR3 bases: TGCGCCAGCAGCCAAGATCAAAACATCTATGGCTACACCTTC.

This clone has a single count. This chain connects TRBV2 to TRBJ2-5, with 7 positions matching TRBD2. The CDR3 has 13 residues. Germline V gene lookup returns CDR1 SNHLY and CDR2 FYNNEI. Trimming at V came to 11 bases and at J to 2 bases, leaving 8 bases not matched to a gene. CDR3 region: CAGGASGQETQYF. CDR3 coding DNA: TGTGCCGGCGGGGCTAGCGGTCAAGAGACCCAGTACTTC.

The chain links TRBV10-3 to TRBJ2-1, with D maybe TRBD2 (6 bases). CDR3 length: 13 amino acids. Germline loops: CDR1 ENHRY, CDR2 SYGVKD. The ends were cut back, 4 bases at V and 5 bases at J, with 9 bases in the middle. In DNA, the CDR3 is TGTGCCATCAGTGGTCAGCGGGACAATGAGCAGTTCTTC. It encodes CAISGQRDNEQFF.

The CDR3 reads CASSLYPGGRYEQYF. CDR3 nucleotides: TGCGCCAGCAGCCTATATCCGGGGGGTCGCTACGAGCAGTACTTC. V gene TRBV4-3 combines with J gene TRBJ2-7; 7 nucleotides match TRBD2. The CDR3 extends over 15 amino acids. Germline V CDR1 and CDR2: LGHNA, YSLEER. V was clipped by 4 bases and J by 3 bases; unmatched bases: 9.

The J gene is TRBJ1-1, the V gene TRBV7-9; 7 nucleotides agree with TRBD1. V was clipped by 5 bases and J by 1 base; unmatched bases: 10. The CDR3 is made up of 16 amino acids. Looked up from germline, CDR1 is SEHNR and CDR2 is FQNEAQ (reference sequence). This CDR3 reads CASSAGGPRRNTEAFF. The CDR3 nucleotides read TGTGCCAGCAGCGCAGGGGGGCCTCGGCGGAACACTGAAGCTTTCTTT.

The CDR3: CASGSLAGGETQYF. Written as DNA, the CDR3 is TGTGCCAGCGGCTCACTAGCGGGAGGAGAGACCCAGTACTTC. The chain recombines TRBV27 with TRBJ2-5; 12 bases line up with TRBD2. Germline trimming cut 8 bases from V and 4 bases from J; bases unmatched to any gene: 5. The CDR3 has 14 residues. CDR1 and CDR2 from the germline V gene are MNHEY and SMNVEV (reference sequence).